Given below is one TCR beta chain in context. Repertoires were generated with immunoSEQ multiplex PCR, while TCRdb's copy carries only in-frame clones and drops some. This repertoire shows fewer than 40,000 clones, 79% found once; its top ten account for approximately 20%. V was clipped by 6 bases and J by 5 bases; unmatched bases: 9. Germline V lookup: CDR1 MDHEN, CDR2 SYDVKM. There are 15 residues in the CDR3. This sample is drawn from a study of blood T cell repertoires in COVID-19. Whole-study context: Italy, Spain and the United States were the sources of the convalescent and acute COVID-19 samples. From T cells, B-cell-depleted T cells, or PBMCs came the material, which was cDNA or gDNA.

This clonotype was obtained from a man between 65 and 80 years old with acute or convalescent COVID-19. The genes are TRBV28 and TRBJ2-2, with TRBD2 identical over 7 bases. Material for sequencing was peripheral blood. Here the CDR3 DNA reads TGTGCCAGCAGCCTTACTAGCGCTTCAACCGGGGAGCTGTTTTTT. This codes for CASSLTSASTGELFF.